This T cell receptor beta chain originates from a study of T cells after yellow fever vaccination. This clonotype was found many times. Its antigen remains unknown. Overall study results and limits: Most primary-vaccination clones reappeared after the booster (approximately 95% CD4, more than 70% CD8).

The germline gives CDR1 DFQATT, CDR2 SNEGSKA (reference sequence). This CDR3 region has 16 residues. V trimming: 4 bases; J trimming: 4 bases; junction bases outside the gene matches: 13. The authors made TCR cDNA by 5'RACE template switching, adding a universal primer site and UMIs. TCRdb re-called the 5' RACE reads through MiXCR, storing one row per CDR3 protein. The sample has under 150,000 distinct CDR3 sequences; about 7.7% are singletons. The chain joins TRBV20-1 to TRBJ2-1; 7 nucleotides match TRBD2. The sequences come from CD4+ T cells sorted from PBMCs, collected 5 days after the yellow fever booster vaccination. This TCR was recovered from a man under 40 who received the YFV17D yellow fever vaccine. The DNA of the CDR3 is TGCAGTGCTAACCCCGTCCTAGCGGCCTCTTACAATGAGCAGTTCTTC. Translating gives CSANPVLAASYNEQFF.